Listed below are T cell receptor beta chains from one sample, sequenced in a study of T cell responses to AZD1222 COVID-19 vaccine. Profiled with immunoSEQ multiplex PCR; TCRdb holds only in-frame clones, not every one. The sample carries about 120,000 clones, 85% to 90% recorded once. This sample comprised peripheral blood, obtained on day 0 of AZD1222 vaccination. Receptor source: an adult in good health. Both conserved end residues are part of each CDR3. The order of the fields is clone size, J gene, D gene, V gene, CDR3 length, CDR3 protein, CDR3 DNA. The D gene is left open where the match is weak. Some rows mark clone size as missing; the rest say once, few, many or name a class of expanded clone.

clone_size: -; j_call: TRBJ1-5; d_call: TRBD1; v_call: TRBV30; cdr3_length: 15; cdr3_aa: CAWSGRTGGTQPQHF; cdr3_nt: TGTGCCTGGAGTGGACGGACAGGGGGCACTCAACCCCAGCATTTT
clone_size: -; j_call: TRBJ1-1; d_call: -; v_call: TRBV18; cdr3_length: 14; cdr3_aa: CASSPTREFTEAFF; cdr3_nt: TGTGCCAGCTCACCGACCAGGGAATTCACTGAAGCTTTCTTT
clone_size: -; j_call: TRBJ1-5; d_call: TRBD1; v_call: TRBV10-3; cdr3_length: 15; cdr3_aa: CAISERGRAVQPQHF; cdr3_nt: TGTGCCATCAGTGAAAGGGGGCGGGCAGTCCAGCCCCAGCATTTT
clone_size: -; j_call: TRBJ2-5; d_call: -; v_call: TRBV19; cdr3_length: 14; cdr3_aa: CASRKDSPAETQYF; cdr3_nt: TGTGCCAGTCGAAAGGACTCTCCTGCGGAGACCCAGTACTTC
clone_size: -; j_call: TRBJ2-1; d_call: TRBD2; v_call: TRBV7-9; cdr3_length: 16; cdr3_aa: CASSPKGLADYNEQFF; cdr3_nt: TGTGCCAGCAGCCCCAAGGGACTAGCGGACTACAATGAGCAGTTCTTC
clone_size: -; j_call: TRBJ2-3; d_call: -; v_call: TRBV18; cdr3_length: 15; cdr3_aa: CASSPQVSGTDTQYF; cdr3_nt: TGTGCCAGCTCACCACAGGTTAGCGGTACAGATACGCAGTATTTT
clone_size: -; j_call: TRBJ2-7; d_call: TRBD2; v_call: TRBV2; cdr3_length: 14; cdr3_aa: CASSGGEGTYEQYF; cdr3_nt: TGTGCCAGCAGTGGGGGGGAGGGAACCTACGAGCAGTACTTC
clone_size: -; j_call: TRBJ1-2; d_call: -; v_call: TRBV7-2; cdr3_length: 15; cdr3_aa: CASSLGPGLNYGYTF; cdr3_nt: TGTGCCAGCAGCTTAGGACCAGGCCTTAACTATGGCTACACCTTC
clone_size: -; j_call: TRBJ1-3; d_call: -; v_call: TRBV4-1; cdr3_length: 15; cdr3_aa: CASSQVGQGGNTIYF; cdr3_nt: TGCGCCAGCAGCCAAGTCGGGCAGGGTGGAAACACCATATATTTT
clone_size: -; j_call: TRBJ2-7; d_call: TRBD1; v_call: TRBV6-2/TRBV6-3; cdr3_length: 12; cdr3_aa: CASSRQGLEQYF; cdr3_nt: TGTGCCAGCAGCCGACAGGGGCTCGAGCAGTACTTC
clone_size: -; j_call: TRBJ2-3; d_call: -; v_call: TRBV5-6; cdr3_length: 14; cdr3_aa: CASSLRGSTDTQYF; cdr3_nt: TGTGCCAGCAGCTTACGGGGCTCCACAGATACGCAGTATTTT
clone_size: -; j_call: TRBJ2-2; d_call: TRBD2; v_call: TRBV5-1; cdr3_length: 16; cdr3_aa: CASSLIAGPNTGELFF; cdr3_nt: TGCGCCAGCAGCTTAATAGCGGGGCCGAACACCGGGGAGCTGTTTTTT
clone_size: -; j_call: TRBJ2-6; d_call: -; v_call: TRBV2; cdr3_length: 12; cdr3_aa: CASRAGANVLTF; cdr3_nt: TGTGCCAGCAGGGCCGGGGCCAACGTCCTGACTTTC
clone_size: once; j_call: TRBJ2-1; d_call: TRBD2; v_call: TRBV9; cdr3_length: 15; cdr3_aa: CASSVSGGRAYEQFF; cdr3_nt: TGTGCCAGCAGCGTATCTGGGGGGAGGGCTTATGAGCAGTTCTTC
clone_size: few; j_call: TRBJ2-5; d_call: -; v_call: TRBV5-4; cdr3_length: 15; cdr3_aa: CASSIDRGRGETQYF; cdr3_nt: TGTGCCAGCAGCATCGATCGGGGGCGGGGGGAGACCCAGTACTTC
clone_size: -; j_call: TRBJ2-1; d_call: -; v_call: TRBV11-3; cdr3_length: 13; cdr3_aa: CASSFSSYNEQFF; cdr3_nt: TGTGCCAGCAGCTTCAGCTCCTACAATGAGCAGTTCTTC
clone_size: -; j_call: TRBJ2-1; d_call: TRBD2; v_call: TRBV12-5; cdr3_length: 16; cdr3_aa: CASGLNSGLVRDEQFF; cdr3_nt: TGTGCTAGTGGTTTGAACTCGGGACTAGTCCGGGATGAGCAGTTCTTC
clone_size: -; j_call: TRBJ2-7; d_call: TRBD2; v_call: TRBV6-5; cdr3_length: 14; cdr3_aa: CASSYGAGGYEQYF; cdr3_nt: TGTGCCAGCAGTTACGGAGCGGGGGGCTACGAGCAGTACTTC
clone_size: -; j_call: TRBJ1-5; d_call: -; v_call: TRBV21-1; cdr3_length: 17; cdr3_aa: CASSKERHPGGNQPQHF; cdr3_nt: TGTGCCAGCAGCAAAGAAAGGCACCCCGGCGGCAATCAGCCCCAGCATTTT
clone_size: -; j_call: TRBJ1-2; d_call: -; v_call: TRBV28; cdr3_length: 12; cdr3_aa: CASTPGGGGYTF; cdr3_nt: TGTGCCAGCACCCCGGGGGGTGGTGGCTACACCTTC
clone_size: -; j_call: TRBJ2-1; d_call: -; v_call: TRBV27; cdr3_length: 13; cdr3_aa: CASTRGGVNEQFF; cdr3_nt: TGTGCCAGCACCCGGGGCGGCGTCAATGAGCAGTTCTTC
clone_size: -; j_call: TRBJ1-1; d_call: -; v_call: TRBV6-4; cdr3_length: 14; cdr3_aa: CASSDSAGITEAFF; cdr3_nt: TGTGCCAGCAGTGACTCTGCAGGGATCACTGAAGCTTTCTTT
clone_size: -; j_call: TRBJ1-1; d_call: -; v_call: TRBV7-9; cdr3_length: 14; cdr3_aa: CASSLRDWDTEAFF; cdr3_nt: TGTGCCAGCAGCTTAAGGGATTGGGACACTGAAGCTTTCTTT
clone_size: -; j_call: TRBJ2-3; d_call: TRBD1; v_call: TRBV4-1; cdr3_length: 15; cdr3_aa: CASSEPGQGEDTQYF; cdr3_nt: TGCGCCAGCAGCGAACCGGGACAGGGGGAGGATACGCAGTATTTT
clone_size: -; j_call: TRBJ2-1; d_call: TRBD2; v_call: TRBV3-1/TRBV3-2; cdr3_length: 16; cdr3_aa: CASSLLASGSSVEQFF; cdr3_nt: TGTGCCAGCAGCCTCCTCGCTAGCGGGAGTTCGGTTGAGCAGTTCTTC
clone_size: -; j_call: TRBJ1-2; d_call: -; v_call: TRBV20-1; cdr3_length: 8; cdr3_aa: CSANGYTF; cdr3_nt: TGCAGTGCTAATGGCTACACCTTC
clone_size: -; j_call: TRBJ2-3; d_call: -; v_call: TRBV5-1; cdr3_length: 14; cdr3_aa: CASRISGSTDTQYF; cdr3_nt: TGCGCCAGCAGGATCTCGGGGTCCACAGATACGCAGTATTTT
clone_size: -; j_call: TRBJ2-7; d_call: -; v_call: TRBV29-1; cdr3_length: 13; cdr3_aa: CSVETQDWANKYF; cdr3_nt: TGCAGCGTTGAAACCCAGGACTGGGCGAATAAGTACTTC
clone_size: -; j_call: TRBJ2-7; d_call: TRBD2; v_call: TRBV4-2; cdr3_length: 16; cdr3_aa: CASSPKSSGITYEQYF; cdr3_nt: TGTGCCAGCAGCCCTAAATCTAGCGGGATAACCTACGAGCAGTACTTC
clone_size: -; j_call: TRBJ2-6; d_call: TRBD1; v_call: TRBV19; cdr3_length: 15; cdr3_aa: CASRDRGSGANVLTF; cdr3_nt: TGTGCCAGTAGGGACAGGGGATCTGGGGCCAACGTCCTGACTTTC
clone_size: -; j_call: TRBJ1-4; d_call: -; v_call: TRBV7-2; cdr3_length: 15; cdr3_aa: CASSLVGTVGEKLFF; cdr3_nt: TGTGCCAGCAGCTTAGTTGGTACAGTGGGTGAAAAACTGTTTTTT
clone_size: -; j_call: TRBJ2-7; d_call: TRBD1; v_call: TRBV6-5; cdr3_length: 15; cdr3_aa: CASTRGGGRPYEQYF; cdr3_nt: TGTGCCAGCACGAGAGGGGGCGGGCGCCCCTACGAGCAGTACTTC
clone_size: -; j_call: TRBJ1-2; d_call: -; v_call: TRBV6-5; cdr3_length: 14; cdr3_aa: CASSYAASSYGYTF; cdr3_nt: TGTGCCAGCAGTTACGCCGCCTCCAGCTATGGCTACACCTTC
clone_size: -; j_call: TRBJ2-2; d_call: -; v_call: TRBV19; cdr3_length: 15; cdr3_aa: CASSILSGTTGELFF; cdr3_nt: TGTGCCAGTAGTATTCTGAGTGGGACCACCGGGGAGCTGTTTTTT
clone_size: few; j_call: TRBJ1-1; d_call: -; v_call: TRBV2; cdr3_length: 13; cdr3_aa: CASSGAFRSEAFF; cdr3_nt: TGTGCCAGCAGCGGGGCTTTTCGGTCCGAAGCTTTCTTT
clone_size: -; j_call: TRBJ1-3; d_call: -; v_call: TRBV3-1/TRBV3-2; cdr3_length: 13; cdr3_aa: CASSQEGGNTIYF; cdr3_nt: TGTGCCAGCAGCCAAGAGGGGGGGAACACCATATATTTT
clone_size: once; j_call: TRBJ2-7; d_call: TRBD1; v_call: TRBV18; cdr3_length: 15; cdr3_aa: CASSLGTATTYEQYF; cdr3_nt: TGTGCCAGCTCACTTGGGACAGCAACCACCTACGAGCAGTACTTC
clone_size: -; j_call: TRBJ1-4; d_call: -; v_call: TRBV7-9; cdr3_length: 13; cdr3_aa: CASSLPSSEKLFF; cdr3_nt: TGTGCCAGCAGCTTACCGTCTTCAGAAAAACTGTTTTTT
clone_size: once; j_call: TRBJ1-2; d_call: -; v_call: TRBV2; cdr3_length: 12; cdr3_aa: CASSSGDYGYTF; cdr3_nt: TGTGCCAGCAGTTCGGGCGACTATGGCTACACCTTC
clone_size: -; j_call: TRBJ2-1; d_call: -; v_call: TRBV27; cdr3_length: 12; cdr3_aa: CASSLEIDEQFF; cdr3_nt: TGTGCCAGCAGTTTAGAGATTGATGAGCAGTTCTTC
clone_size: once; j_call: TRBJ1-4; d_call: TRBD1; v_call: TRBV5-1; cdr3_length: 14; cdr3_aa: CASSLTGGVEKLFF; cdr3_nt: TGCGCCAGCAGCTTGACAGGGGGCGTTGAAAAACTGTTTTTT
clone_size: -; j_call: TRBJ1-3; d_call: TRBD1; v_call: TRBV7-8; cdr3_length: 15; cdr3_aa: CASSSGQGPRNTIYF; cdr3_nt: TGTGCCAGCAGCTCGGGACAGGGACCTCGAAACACCATATATTTT
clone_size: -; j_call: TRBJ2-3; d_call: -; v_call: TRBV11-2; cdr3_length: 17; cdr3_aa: CASSLDNPPALTDTQYF; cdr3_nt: TGTGCCAGCAGCTTAGATAACCCACCAGCGCTCACAGATACGCAGTATTTT
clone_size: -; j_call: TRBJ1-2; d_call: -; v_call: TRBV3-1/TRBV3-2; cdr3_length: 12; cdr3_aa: CASSQQTYGYTF; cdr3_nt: TGTGCCAGCAGCCAACAAACCTATGGCTACACCTTC
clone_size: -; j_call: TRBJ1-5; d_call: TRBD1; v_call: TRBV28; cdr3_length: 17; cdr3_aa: CASSLPWTGRNMSPQHF; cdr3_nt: TGTGCCAGCAGTTTACCCTGGACAGGGAGGAACATGTCGCCCCAGCATTTT
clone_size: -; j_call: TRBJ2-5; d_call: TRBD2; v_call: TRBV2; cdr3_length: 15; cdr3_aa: CASSAPLASAETQYF; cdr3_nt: TGTGCCAGCAGTGCCCCACTAGCGAGTGCAGAGACCCAGTACTTC
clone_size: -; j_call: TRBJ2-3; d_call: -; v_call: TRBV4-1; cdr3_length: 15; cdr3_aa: CASSQDPGAAHTQYF; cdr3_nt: TGCGCCAGCAGCCAAGACCCGGGGGCCGCACATACGCAGTATTTT
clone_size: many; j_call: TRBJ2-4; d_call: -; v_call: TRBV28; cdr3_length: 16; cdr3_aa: CASEVRTARAKNIQYF; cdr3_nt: TGTGCCAGCGAAGTTAGGACGGCGAGGGCCAAAAACATTCAGTACTTC
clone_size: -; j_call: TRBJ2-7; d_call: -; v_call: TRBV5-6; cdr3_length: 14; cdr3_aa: CASSFGRPTYEQYF; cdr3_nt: TGTGCCAGCAGCTTCGGCCGTCCCACCTACGAGCAGTACTTC
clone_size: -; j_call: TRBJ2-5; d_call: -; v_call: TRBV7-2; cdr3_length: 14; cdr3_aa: CASSARVARETQYF; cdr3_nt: TGTGCCAGCAGCGCCCGAGTAGCCCGGGAGACCCAGTACTTC
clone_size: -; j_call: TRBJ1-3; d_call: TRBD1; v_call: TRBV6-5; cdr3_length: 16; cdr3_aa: CASSSPGTASGNTIYF; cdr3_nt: TGTGCCAGCAGTTCCCCCGGGACAGCCTCTGGAAACACCATATATTTT
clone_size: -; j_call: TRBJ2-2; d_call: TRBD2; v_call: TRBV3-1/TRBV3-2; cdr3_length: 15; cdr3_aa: CASSPGLAGAGELFF; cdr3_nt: TGTGCCAGCAGCCCGGGACTAGCGGGTGCCGGGGAGCTGTTTTTT
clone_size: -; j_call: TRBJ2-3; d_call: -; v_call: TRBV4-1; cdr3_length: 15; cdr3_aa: CASTTIGGRTDTQYF; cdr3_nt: TGCGCCAGCACCACAATCGGGGGGCGCACAGATACGCAGTATTTT
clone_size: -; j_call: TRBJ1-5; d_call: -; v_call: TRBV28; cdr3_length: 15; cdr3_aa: CASSSHSILREPQHF; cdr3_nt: TGTGCCAGCAGTTCTCATAGCATCCTCAGGGAGCCCCAGCATTTT
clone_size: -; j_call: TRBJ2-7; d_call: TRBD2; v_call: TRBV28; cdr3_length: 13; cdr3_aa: CASRVTGGYEQYF; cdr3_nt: TGTGCCAGCAGAGTGACGGGGGGCTACGAGCAGTACTTC
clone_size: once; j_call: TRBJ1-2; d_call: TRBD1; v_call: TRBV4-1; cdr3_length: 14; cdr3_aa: CASTQGDRGDGYTF; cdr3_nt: TGCGCCAGCACCCAGGGGGACAGAGGAGATGGCTACACCTTC
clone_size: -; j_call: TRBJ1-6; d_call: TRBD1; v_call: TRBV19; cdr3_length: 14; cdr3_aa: CASSPRTGDSPLHF; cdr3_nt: TGTGCCAGTAGTCCCCGGACAGGGGATTCACCCCTCCACTTT